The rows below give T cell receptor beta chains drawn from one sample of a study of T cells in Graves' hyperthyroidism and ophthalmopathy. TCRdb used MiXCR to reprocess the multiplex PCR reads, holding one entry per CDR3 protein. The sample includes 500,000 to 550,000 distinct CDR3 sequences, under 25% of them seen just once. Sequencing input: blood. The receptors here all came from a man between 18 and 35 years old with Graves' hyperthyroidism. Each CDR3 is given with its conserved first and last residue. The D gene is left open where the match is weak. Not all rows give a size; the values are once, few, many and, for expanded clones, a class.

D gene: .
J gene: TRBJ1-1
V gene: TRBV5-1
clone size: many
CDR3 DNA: TGCGCCAGCACCCGGCGGGGCGGGACTGAAGCTTTCTTT
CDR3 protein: CASTRRGGTEAFF

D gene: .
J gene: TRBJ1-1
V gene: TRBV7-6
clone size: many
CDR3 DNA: TGTGCCAGCAGACCCGAGGGACGTACTGAAGCTTTCTTT
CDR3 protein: CASRPEGRTEAFF

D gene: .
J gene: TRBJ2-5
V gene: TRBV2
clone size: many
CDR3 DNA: TGTGCCAGCAGTGAAGCAAATCAGGGGCTCGAGACCCAGTACTTC
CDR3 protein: CASSEANQGLETQYF

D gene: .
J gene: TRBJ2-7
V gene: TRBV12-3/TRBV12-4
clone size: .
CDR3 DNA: TGTGCCAGCAGCAGGGATGATTGGGAGCAGTACTTC
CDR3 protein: CASSRDDWEQYF

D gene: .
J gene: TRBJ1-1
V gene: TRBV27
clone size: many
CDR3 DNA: TGTGCCAGCAGTTTTGTGGAGAGCGGGAACACTGAAGCTTTCTTT
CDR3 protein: CASSFVESGNTEAFF

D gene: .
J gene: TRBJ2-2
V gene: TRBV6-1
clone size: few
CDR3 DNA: TGTGCCAGCAGTGCCTTGACGGGATCAGCCGGGGAGCTGTTTTTT
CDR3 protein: CASSALTGSAGELFF

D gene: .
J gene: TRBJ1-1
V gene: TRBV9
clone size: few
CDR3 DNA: TGTGCCAGCAGCCCACCGGGGGGGGCTGAAGCTTTCTTT
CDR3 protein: CASSPPGGAEAFF

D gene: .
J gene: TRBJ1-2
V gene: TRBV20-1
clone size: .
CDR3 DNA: TGCAGTGCTAGAGATTTGGGAAGAACGGAAGGCTACACCTTC
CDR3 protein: CSARDLGRTEGYTF

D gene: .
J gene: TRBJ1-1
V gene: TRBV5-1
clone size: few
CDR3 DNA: TGCGCCAGCAGCTTGGACTCCCTTAGCACTGAAGCTTTCTTT
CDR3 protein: CASSLDSLSTEAFF

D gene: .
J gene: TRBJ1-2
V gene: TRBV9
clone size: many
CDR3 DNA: TGTGCCAGCAGCGTAGAGCAAACGGGACTGACCTATGGCTACACCTTC
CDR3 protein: CASSVEQTGLTYGYTF

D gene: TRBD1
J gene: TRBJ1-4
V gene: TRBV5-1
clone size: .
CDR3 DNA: TGCGCCAGCAGCTGGGGACAGGGGGGCCAAAATGAAAAACTGTTTTTT
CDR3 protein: CASSWGQGGQNEKLFF

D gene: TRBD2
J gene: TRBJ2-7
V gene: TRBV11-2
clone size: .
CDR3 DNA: TGTGCCAGCAGCTCCCCTCAGACTAGCGGGGGAGGATACGAGCAGTACTTC
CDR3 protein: CASSSPQTSGGGYEQYF

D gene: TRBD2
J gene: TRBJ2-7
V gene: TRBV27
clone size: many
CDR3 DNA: TGTGCCAGCAGTTTGGGACTAGGGTACGAGCAGTACTTC
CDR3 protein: CASSLGLGYEQYF

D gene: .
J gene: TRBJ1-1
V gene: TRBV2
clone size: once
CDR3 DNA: TGTGCCAGCCTCTTGGTAGGAATAGCTTTCTTT
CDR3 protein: CASLLVGIAFF

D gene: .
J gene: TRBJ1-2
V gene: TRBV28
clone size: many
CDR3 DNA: TGTGCCAGCAGAGGGGAGTTTAACTATGGCTACACCTTC
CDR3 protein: CASRGEFNYGYTF

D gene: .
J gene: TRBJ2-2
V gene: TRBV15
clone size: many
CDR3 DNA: TGTGCCACCAGCAGAGGGTCACGCGTGAACACCGGGGAGCTGTTTTTT
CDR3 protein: CATSRGSRVNTGELFF

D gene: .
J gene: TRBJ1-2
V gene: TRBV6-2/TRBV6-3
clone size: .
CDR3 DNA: TGTGCCAGCAGGGCAGCTGGAAACTATGGCTACACCTTC
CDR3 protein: CASRAAGNYGYTF

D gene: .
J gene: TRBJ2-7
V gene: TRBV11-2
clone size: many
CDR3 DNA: TGTGCCAGCAGCTCACAGGGAGGGTTCCCCTACGAGCAGTACTTC
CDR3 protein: CASSSQGGFPYEQYF

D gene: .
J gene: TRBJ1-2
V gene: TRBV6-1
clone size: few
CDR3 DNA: TGTGCCAGCAGTGAAGCAAGGGCGCTGGGCCAGTGGCCTAACTATGGCTACACCTTC
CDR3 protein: CASSEARALGQWPNYGYTF

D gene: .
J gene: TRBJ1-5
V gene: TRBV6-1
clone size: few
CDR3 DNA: TGTGCCAGCAAAACCAGGGGTGGTCAGCCCCAGCATTTT
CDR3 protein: CASKTRGGQPQHF

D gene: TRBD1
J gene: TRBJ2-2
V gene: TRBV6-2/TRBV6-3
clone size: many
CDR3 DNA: TGTGCCAGCACCAGGGGGCTAGGGAGTACCGGGGAGCTGTTTTTT
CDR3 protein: CASTRGLGSTGELFF

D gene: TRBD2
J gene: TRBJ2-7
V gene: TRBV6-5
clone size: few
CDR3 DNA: TGTGCCAGCAGTTACGGCGGGGGGGCGGAAGAGCAGTACTTC
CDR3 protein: CASSYGGGAEEQYF

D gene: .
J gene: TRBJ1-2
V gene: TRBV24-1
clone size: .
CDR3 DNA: TGTGCCACCAGTGATTTGCCCAGGGGTAGTGGCTACACCTTC
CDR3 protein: CATSDLPRGSGYTF

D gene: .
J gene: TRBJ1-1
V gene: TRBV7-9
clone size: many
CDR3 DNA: TGTGCCAGCAACACACAGGGGAACACTGAAGCTTTCTTT
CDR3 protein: CASNTQGNTEAFF

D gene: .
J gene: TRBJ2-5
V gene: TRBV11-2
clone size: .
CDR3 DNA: TGTGCCAGCAGCTTATTGGGCTTCCCGGGATGGGAGACCCAGTACTTC
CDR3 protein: CASSLLGFPGWETQYF